A single sample gave rise to the 21 T cell receptor beta chains below, sequenced in a study of glioma-infiltrating T cells after dendritic cell vaccination. Assay: immunoSEQ multiplex PCR; the TCRdb copy retains only in-frame clones and omits some. The profile covers roughly 100,000 clones, with about four fifths appearing a single time and around 12% taken by the ten largest. The material sequenced was blood, taken before dendritic cell vaccination. The source of these receptors is a human donor with glioblastoma.

The rearrangement joins TRBV9 to TRBJ2-3; D is uncertain. The CDR3 sequence is 14 residues long. Between the trimmed V and J ends, which lost 3 bases and 1 base, there was a span of 9 bases. CDR1 SGDLS and CDR2 YYNGEE come from the germline V gene. CDR3 nucleotides: TGTGCCAGCAGCGCCGACACGCGCACAGATACGCAGTATTTT. Protein: CASSADTRTDTQYF.

CDR3 protein: CASSPSVNQPQHF. CDR3 nucleotide sequence: TGCGCCAGCAGCCCCTCGGTAAATCAGCCCCAGCATTTT. J is TRBJ1-5 and V is TRBV4-1, with unresolved D. CDR3 length: 13 residues. With 4 bases removed from V and 4 bases from J, the gap between germline ends came to 8 bases. CDR1 and CDR2 from the germline V gene are MGHRA and YSYEKL.

The table lists this clone with a count of one. The chain couples TRBV5-1 to TRBJ1-1; possible D gene TRBD1, 5 bases. V lost 4 bases and J 4 bases, leaving 11 bases between the germline ends. The CDR3 totals 13 residues. CDR1 is SGHRS, CDR2 YFSETQ, per germline. This CDR3 reads CASSGPGGTEAFF. The CDR3 DNA follows: TGCGCCAGCAGCGGCCCCGGGGGCACTGAAGCTTTCTTT.

The rearrangement links TRBV9 to TRBJ1-1, with D perhaps TRBD1 (5 bases). From germline, CDR1 is SGDLS and CDR2 YYNGEE. The CDR3 runs 13 residues. V lost 0 bases and J lost 9, with 12 bases in between. This CDR3 reads CASSVDGAGKAFF. The DNA of the CDR3 is TGTGCCAGCAGCGTAGATGGGGCAGGGAAAGCTTTCTTT.

This clone was seen a handful of times. This chain links TRBV6-6 with TRBJ1-1; TRBD1 agrees at 9 bases. In germline, CDR1 is MNHNY, CDR2 SVGAGI (reference sequence). V gave up 6 bases and J gave up 1 base; unmatched junction bases: 3. The CDR3 has 14 amino acids. CDR3 DNA: TGTGCCAGCAGGCTGGACAGGGGGAACACTGAAGCTTTCTTT. Its translation: CASRLDRGNTEAFF.

This clone was detected only once. The chain uses TRBV11-3 and TRBJ2-3; 9 bases line up with TRBD1. CDR1 is SGHNT and CDR2 is YENEEA in the germline V gene. This CDR3 spans 15 amino acids. V trimming: 5 bases; J trimming: 4 bases; junction bases outside the gene matches: 7. The CDR3 bases are TGTGCCAGCAGCAGAGGGACAGGGAGGGCAGATACGCAGTATTTT. Translation: CASSRGTGRADTQYF.

This rearrangement joins TRBV30 to TRBJ2-7, with 15 bases lining up with TRBD2. The germline CDR1 and CDR2 sequences are GTSNPN and SVGIG (reference sequence). The CDR3 is 17 residues long. After removal of 2 bases from V and 6 bases from J, the junction contained 11 bases not matched to a gene. The CDR3 DNA reads TGTGCCTGGAGTCCGGTCAGGACTAGCGGGGGGGCGGTCGAGCAGTACTTC. Its protein is CAWSPVRTSGGAVEQYF.

The rearrangement joins TRBV5-6 to TRBJ2-7; D ambiguous. The CDR3 consists of 14 residues. V shed 4 bases and J shed 4 bases, with 15 bases lying between them. CDR1 SGHDT and CDR2 YYEEEE come from the germline V gene. CDR3 bases: TGTGCCAGCAGCCCACTTAGCCGTTGGTACGAGCAGTACTTC. Amino acids: CASSPLSRWYEQYF.

This clone came up a few times. The CDR3 DNA reads TGTGCCAGCAGGAAGACAGGAGTCAATGAGCAGTTCTTC. Its translation: CASRKTGVNEQFF. The chain has TRBV6-5 and TRBJ2-1; D possibly corresponds to TRBD1 (6 bases). V lost 6 bases to trimming and J lost 6 bases, with 12 bases between them. Germline CDR1 reads MNHEY; CDR2 reads SVGAGI. The length of the CDR3 is 13 residues.

The chain recombines TRBV7-9 with TRBJ1-1; 7 bases map to TRBD1. Looked up from germline, CDR1 is SEHNR and CDR2 is FQNEAQ (reference sequence). This CDR3 region has 14 residues. V trimming: 3 bases; J trimming: 7 bases; junction bases outside the gene matches: 8. Here the CDR3 reads CASSFIGQVHEAFF. The DNA of the CDR3 is TGTGCCAGCAGCTTCATCGGACAGGTACATGAAGCTTTCTTT.

The chain is built from TRBV15 and TRBJ2-1; TRBD2 agrees at 10 bases. This CDR3 has 16 residues. The ends lost 2 bases at V and 8 bases at J; junction bases unmatched: 9. Germline V gene sequence: CDR1 LNHNV, CDR2 YYDKDF (reference sequence). CDR3 amino acids: CATSRNIAGGLDEQFF. CDR3 nucleotide sequence: TGTGCCACCAGCAGAAATATAGCGGGGGGCCTCGATGAGCAGTTCTTC. Full variable domain (missing parts from reference TRBV15 and TRBJ2-1): DAMVIQNPRYQVTQFGKPVTLSCSQTLNHNVMYWYQQKSSQAPKLLFHYYDKDFNNEADTPDNFQSRRPNTSFCFLDIRSPGLGDTAMYLCATSRNIAGGLDEQFFGPGTRLTVL.

This clone was seen only once. The chain combines TRBV5-6 with TRBJ2-5; 8 bases match TRBD1. J gave up 5 bases and V 2 bases, and 5 bases lay outside the gene matches. Germline CDR1 and CDR2: SGHDT and YYEEEE. CDR3 size: 14 residues. The CDR3 bases are TGTGCCAGCAGCTTTAGGACAGGGCCTGAGACCCAGTACTTC. Residues: CASSFRTGPETQYF.

The V and J genes are TRBV5-5 and TRBJ2-2; 8 bases line up with TRBD2. Germline CDR1 SGHKS, CDR2 YYEKEE (reference sequence). V dropped 4 bases and J dropped 1; count of bases not matched to a gene: 9. This CDR3 has 17 residues. The CDR3 nucleotides are TGTGCCAGCAGCGATCGGGGGGGTCTCCTGAACACCGGGGAGCTGTTTTTT. Amino acids: CASSDRGGLLNTGELFF.

The chain recombines TRBV19 with TRBJ1-6, with 8 bases lining up with TRBD1. The CDR3 is 16 residues long. Germline CDR1 and CDR2: LNHDA and SQIVND (reference sequence). V shed 7 bases and J 3 bases; nucleotides not matched to a gene: 8. Written as DNA, the CDR3 is TGTGCCAGTACGGTACAGGGGGGAGTCTATAATTCACCCCTCCACTTT. Amino acid sequence: CASTVQGGVYNSPLHF.

This clone appeared many times. The chain joins TRBV2 to TRBJ1-3; D ambiguous. Looked up from germline, CDR1 is SNHLY and CDR2 is FYNNEI. The CDR3 has 14 residues. Trimming left V 9 bases short and J 0 bases short, with 12 bases between. The CDR3 DNA sequence: TGTGCCAGTTTGGCCGACTTCTCTGGAAACACCATATATTTT. Amino acids: CASLADFSGNTIYF.

The chain combines TRBV19 with TRBJ2-5, with D possibly TRBD2 on 6 matching bases. This CDR3 spans 18 amino acids. CDR1 LNHDA and CDR2 SQIVND come from the germline V gene (reference sequence). V lost 3 bases and J 1 base, leaving 21 bases between the germline ends. Here the CDR3 DNA reads TGTGCCAGTAGTATCCCCCGGGGACTCACTTATGCCCAAGAGACCCAGTACTTC. Residues: CASSIPRGLTYAQETQYF.

The CDR3 nucleotides read TGTGCCAGCAGCTTAATTCGGACTAGCGGGGGGGGCGAGCAGTTCTTC. Protein: CASSLIRTSGGGEQFF. The gene calls are TRBV11-2 and TRBJ2-1, with 15 bases matching TRBD2. Unmatched junction bases numbered 6, after V lost 2 bases and J lost 10 bases. The CDR3 covers 16 residues. CDR1 is SGHAT and CDR2 is FQNNGV in the germline V gene.

V and J are TRBV27 and TRBJ2-5; 11 bases map to TRBD2. Germline trimming cut 6 bases from V and 7 bases from J; bases unmatched to any gene: 7. CDR3 length: 14 amino acids. The germline V gene has CDR1 MNHEY and CDR2 SMNVEV (reference sequence). The CDR3 loop reads CASSFSGGALTQYF. The CDR3 nucleotides are TGTGCCAGCAGCTTTAGCGGGGGGGCTTTGACCCAGTACTTC.

Only one count was recorded for this clone. The genes are TRBV7-9 and TRBJ2-7; TRBD2 is a possible D gene (6 bases). V was cut by 4 bases and J by 5 bases, with 18 bases left in between. This CDR3 has 15 amino acids. Germline V lookup: CDR1 SEHNR, CDR2 FQNEAQ (reference sequence). CDR3 nucleotide sequence: TGTGCCAGCAGCTCGAGACTAGAAGCTACCGACGAGCAGTACTTC. Protein product: CASSSRLEATDEQYF.

The V gene is TRBV10-2, the J gene TRBJ2-5; 14 nucleotides align to TRBD2. This CDR3 spans 15 amino acids. The V gene's germline CDR1 is WSHSY and CDR2 SAAADI. Unmatched junction bases numbered 7, after V lost 6 bases and J lost 7 bases. The CDR3 nucleotides read TGCGCCAGCAGAGGGACTAGCGGGGGCCGGGGGACCCAGTACTTC. Its protein product is CASRGTSGGRGTQYF.

This sequence joins TRBV29-1 and TRBJ2-2, with D tentatively TRBD1 (5 bases). V was clipped by 5 bases and J by 1 base, with 14 bases between them. The length of the CDR3 is 15 residues. From germline, CDR1 is SQVTM and CDR2 ANQGSEA. CDR3 DNA sequence: TGCAGCGTTCGTAGGGCAGGGCGGAACACCGGGGAGCTGTTTTTT. Protein product: CSVRRAGRNTGELFF.